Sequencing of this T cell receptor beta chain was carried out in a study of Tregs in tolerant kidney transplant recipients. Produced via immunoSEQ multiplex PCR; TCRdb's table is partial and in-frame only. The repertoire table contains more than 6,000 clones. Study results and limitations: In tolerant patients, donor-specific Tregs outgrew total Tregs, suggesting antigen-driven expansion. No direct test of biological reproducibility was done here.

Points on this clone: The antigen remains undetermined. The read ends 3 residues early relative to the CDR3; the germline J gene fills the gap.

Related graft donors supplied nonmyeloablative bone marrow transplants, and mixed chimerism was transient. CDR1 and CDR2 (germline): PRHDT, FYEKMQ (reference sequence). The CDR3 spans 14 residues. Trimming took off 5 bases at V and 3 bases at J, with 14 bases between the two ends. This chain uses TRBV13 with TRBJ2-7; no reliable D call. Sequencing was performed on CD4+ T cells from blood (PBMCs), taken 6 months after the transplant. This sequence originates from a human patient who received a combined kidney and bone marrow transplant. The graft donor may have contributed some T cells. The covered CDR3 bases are TGTGCCAGCAGCGCCAGGAGTTACCGCTACGAG. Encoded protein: CASSARSYRYE. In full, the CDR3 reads CASSARSYRYEQYF. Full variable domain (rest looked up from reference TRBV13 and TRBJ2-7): AAGVIQSPRHLIKEKRETATLKCYPIPRHDTVYWYQQGPGQDPQFLISFYEKMQSDKGSIPDRFSAQQFSDYHSELNMSSLELGDSALYFCASSARSYRYEQYFGPGTRLTVT.